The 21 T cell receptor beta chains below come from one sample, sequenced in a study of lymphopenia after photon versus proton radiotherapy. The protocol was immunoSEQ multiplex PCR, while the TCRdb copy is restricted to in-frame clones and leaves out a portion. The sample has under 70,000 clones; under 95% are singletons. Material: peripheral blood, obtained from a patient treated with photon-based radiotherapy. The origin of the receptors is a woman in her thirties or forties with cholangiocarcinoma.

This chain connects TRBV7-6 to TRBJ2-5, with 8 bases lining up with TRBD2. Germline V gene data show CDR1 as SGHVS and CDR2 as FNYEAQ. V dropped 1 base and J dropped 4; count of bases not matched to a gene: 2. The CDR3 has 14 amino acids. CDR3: CASSLEAGGETQYF. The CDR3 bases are TGTGCCAGCAGCTTAGAGGCGGGGGGAGAGACCCAGTACTTC. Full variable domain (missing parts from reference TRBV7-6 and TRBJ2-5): GAGVSQSPRYKVTKRGQDVALRCDPISGHVSLYWYRQALGQGPEFLTYFNYEAQQDKSGLPNDRFSAERPEGSISTLTIQRTEQRDSAMYRCASSLEAGGETQYFGPGTRLLVL.

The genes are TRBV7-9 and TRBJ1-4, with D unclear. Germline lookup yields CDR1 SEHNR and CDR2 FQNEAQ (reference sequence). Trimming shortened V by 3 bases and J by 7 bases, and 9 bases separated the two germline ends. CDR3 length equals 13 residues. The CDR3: CASSLQGFEKLFF. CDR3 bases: TGTGCCAGCAGCTTGCAAGGGTTTGAAAAACTGTTTTTT.

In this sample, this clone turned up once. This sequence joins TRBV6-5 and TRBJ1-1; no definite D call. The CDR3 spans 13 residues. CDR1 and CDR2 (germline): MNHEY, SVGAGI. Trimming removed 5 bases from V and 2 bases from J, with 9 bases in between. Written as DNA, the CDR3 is TGTGCCAGCAGTACTACAGTAAACACTGAAGCTTTCTTT. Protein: CASSTTVNTEAFF.

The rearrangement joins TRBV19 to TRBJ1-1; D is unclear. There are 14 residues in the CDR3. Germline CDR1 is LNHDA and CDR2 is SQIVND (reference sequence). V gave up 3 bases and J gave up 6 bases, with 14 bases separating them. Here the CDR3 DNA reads TGTGCCAGTAGTATTCTGTTCGCGGTCGCTGAAGCTTTCTTT. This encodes CASSILFAVAEAFF. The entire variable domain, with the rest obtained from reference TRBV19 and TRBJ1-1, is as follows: DGGITQSPKYLFRKEGQNVTLSCEQNLNHDAMYWYRQDPGQGLRLIYYSQIVNDFQKGDIAEGYSVSREKKESFPLTVTSAQKNPTAFYLCASSILFAVAEAFFGQGTRLTVV.

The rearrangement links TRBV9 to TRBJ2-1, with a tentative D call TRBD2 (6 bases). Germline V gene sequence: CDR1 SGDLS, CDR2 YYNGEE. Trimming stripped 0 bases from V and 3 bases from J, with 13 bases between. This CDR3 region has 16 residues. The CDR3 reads CASSVAQIADYNEQFF. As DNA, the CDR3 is TGTGCCAGCAGCGTAGCGCAAATAGCGGACTACAATGAGCAGTTCTTC.

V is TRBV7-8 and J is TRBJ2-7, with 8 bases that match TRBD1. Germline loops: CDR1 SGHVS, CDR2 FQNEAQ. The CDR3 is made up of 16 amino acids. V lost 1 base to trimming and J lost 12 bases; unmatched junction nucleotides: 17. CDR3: CASSLGRNPGQDELYF. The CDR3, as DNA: TGTGCCAGCAGCTTAGGGCGTAATCCGGGACAGGACGAGTTGTACTTC.

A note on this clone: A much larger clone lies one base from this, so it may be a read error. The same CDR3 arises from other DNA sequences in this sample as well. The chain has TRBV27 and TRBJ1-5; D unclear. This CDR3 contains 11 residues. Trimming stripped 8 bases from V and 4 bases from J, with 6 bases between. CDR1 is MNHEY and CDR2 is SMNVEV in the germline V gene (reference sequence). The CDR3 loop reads CASGGNQPQHF. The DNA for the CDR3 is TGTGCCAGCGGTGGAAATCAGCCCCAGCATTTT.

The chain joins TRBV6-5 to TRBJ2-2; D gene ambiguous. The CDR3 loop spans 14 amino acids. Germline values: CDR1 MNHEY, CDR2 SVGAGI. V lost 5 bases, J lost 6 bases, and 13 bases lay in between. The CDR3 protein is CASSHQVKAGELFF. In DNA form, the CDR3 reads TGTGCCAGCAGTCACCAAGTGAAGGCCGGGGAGCTGTTTTTT.

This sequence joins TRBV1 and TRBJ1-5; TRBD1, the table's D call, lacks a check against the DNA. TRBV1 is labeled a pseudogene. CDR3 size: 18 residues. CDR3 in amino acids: CTSSQYRPREYRNQPQHF. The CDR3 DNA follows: TGCACCAGCAGCCAATACAGGCCCAGGGAATATCGCAATCAGCCCCAGCATTTT.

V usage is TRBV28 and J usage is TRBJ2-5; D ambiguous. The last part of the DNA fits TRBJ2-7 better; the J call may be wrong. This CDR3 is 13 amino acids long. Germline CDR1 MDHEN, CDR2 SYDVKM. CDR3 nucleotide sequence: TGTGCCAGCAGCTTCTCCCGCAACTACGAGCAGTACTTC. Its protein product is CASSFSRNYEQYF.

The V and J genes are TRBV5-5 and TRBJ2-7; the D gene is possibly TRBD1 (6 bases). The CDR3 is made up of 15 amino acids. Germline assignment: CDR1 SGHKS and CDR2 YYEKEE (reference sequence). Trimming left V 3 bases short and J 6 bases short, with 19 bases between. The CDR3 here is CASSSREQGVGEQYF. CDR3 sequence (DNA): TGTGCCAGCAGCTCCCGGGAACAGGGAGTCGGCGAGCAGTACTTC.

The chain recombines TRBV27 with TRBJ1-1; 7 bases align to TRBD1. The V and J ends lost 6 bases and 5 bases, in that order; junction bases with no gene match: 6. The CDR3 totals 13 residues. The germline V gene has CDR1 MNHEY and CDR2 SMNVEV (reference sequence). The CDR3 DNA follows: TGTGCCAGCAGCCGGACAGGAAGGACTGAAGCTTTCTTT. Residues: CASSRTGRTEAFF.

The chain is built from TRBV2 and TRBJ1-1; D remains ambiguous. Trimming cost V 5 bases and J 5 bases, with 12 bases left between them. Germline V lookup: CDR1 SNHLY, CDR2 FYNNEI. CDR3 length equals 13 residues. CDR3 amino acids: CASSSRWGTEAFF. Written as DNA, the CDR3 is TGTGCCAGCAGTTCCCGCTGGGGTACTGAAGCTTTCTTT.

Here the CDR3 DNA reads TGCGCCAGCAGCTCCTGGACAGGGGGGACTGAAGCTTTCTTT. Amino acid sequence: CASSSWTGGTEAFF. The chain has TRBV5-1 and TRBJ1-1, with 10 bases identical to TRBD1. After removal of 3 bases from V and 5 bases from J, the junction contained 4 bases not matched to a gene. This CDR3 has 14 amino acids. Germline lookup yields CDR1 SGHRS and CDR2 YFSETQ.

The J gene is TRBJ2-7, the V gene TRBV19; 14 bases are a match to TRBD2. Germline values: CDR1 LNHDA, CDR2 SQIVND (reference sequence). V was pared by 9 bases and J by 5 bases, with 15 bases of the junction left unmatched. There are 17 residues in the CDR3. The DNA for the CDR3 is TGTGCCAGCCCGGGACTAGCGGGAGTTGTATCATCGGACGAGCAGTACTTC. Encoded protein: CASPGLAGVVSSDEQYF.

CDR3 in amino acids: CASSLSFGSSWGSGYTF. CDR3 sequence (DNA): TGTGCCAGCAGTTTGTCGTTCGGAAGCTCTTGGGGGTCTGGCTACACCTTC. The chain has TRBV28 and TRBJ1-2; a possible D gene is TRBD1 (5 bases). The CDR3 is made up of 17 amino acids. The germline gives CDR1 MDHEN, CDR2 SYDVKM. V shed 3 bases and J shed 7 bases, with 24 bases lying between them.

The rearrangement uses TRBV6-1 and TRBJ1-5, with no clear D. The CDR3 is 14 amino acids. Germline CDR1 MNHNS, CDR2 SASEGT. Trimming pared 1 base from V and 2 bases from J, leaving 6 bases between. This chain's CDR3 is CASSEVGGNQPQHF. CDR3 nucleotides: TGTGCCAGCAGTGAAGTGGGCGGCAATCAGCCCCAGCATTTT.

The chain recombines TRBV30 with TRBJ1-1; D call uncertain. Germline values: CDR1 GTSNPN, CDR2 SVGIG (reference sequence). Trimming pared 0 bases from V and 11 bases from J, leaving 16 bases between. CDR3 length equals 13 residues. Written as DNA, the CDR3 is TGTGCCTGGAGTGTCCCCGCGACTGTTCGGGCTTTCTTT. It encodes CAWSVPATVRAFF.

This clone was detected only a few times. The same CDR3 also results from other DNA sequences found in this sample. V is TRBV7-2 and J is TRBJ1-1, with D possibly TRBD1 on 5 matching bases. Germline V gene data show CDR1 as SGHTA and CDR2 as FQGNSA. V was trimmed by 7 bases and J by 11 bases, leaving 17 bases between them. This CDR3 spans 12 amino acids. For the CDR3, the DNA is TGTGCCAGCAAGGCAGGGACCTCGAGGGCTTTCTTT. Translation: CASKAGTSRAFF.

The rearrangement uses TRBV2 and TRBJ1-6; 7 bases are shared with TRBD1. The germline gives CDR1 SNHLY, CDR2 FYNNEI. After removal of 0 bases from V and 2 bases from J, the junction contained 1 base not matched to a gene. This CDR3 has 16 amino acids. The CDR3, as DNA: TGTGCCAGCAGTGAAGCCGGGACAGCCTATAATTCACCCCTCCACTTT. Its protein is CASSEAGTAYNSPLHF.

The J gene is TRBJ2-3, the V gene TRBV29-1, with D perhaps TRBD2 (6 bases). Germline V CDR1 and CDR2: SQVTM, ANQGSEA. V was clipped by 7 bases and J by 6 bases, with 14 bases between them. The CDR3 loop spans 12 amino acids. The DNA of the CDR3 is TGCAGCGCCCCCGCGGCGGGGGATACGCAGTATTTT. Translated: CSAPAAGDTQYF.